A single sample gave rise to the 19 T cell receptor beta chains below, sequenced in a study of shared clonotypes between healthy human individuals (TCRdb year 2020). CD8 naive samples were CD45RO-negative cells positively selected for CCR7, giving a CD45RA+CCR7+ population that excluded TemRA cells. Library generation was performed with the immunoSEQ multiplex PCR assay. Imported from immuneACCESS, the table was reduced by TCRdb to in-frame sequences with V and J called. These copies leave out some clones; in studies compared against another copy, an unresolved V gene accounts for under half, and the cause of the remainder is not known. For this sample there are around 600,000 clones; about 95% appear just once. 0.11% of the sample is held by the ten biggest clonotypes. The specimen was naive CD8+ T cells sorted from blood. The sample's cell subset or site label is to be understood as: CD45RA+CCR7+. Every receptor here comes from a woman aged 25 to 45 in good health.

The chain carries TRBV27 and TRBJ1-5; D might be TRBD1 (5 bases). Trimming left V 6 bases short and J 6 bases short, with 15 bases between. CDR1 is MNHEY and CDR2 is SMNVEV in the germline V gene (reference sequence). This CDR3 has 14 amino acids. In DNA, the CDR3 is TGTGCCAGCAGCCCCGTAGGGGCGGGTCAGCCCCAGCATTTT. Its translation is CASSPVGAGQPQHF.

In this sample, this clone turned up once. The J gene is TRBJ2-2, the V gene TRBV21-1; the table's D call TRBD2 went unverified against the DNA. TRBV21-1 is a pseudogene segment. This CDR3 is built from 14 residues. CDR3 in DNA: TGTGCCAGCGTCGACTTTTTCGGCGGCGGGGAGCTGTTTTTT. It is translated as CASVDFFGGGELFF.

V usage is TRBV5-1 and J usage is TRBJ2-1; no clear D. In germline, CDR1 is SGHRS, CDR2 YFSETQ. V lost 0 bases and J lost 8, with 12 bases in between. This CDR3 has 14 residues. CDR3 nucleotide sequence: TGCGCCAGCAGCTTGGTTGGTAGCCTCGATGAGCAGTTCTTC. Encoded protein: CASSLVGSLDEQFF.

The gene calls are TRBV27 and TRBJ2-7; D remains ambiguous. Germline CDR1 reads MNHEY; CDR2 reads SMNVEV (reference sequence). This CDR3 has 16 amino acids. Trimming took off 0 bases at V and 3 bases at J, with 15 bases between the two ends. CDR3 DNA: TGTGCCAGCAGTTTATCGATTTCAGAGACGTACTACGAGCAGTACTTC. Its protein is CASSLSISETYYEQYF.

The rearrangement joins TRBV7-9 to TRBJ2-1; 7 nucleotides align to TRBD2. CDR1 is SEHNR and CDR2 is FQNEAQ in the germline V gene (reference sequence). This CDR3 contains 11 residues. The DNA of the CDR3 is TGTGGCGGGGGCTCCTACAATGAGCAGTTCTTC. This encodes CGGGSYNEQFF.

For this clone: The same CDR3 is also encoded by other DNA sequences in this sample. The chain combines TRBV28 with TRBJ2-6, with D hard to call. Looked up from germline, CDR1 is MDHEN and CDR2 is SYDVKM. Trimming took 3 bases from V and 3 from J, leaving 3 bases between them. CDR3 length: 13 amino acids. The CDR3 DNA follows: TGTGCCAGCAGTTTCGGTGGGGCCAACGTCCTGACTTTC. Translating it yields CASSFGGANVLTF.

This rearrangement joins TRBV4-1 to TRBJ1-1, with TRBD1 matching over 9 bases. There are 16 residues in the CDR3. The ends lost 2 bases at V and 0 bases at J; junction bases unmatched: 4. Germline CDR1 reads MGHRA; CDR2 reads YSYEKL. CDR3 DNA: TGCGCCAGCAGCCAACCCGGACAGGGGATGAACACTGAAGCTTTCTTT. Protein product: CASSQPGQGMNTEAFF.

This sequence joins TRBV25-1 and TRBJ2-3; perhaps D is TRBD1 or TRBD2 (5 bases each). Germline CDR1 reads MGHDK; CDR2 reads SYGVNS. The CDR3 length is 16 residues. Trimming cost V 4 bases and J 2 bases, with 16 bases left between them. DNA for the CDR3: TGTGCCAGCAGTGCCCGGGACCCTAATCCCACAGATACGCAGTATTTT. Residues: CASSARDPNPTDTQYF. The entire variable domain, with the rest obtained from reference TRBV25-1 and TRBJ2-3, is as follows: EADIYQTPRYLVIGTGKKITLECSQTMGHDKMYWYQQDPGMELHLIHYSYGVNSTEKGDLSSESTVSRIRTEHFPLTLESARPSHTSQYLCASSARDPNPTDTQYFGPGTRLTVL.

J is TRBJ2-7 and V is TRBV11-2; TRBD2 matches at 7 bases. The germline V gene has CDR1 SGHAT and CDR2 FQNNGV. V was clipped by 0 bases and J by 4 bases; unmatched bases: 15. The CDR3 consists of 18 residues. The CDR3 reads CASSLEWGGIGTAYEQYF. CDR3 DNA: TGTGCCAGCAGCTTAGAATGGGGGGGGATAGGGACGGCTTACGAGCAGTACTTC.

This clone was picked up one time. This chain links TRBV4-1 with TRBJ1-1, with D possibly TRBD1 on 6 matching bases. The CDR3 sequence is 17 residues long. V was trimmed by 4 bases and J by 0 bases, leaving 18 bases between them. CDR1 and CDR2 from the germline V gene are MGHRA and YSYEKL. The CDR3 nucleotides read TGCGCCAGCAGCCCCCGGGACACCTCTTCTGTGAACACTGAAGCTTTCTTT. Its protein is CASSPRDTSSVNTEAFF.

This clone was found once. The CDR3, as DNA: TGTGCCAGCATCCCCCGACAGACTAACTATGGCTACACCTTC. Translation gives CASIPRQTNYGYTF. This rearrangement joins TRBV6-9 to TRBJ1-2, with D possibly being TRBD1 (5 bases). Germline lookup yields CDR1 MNHGY and CDR2 SVAAGI. Trimming cost V 7 bases and J 0 bases, with 12 bases left between them. The CDR3 covers 14 residues.

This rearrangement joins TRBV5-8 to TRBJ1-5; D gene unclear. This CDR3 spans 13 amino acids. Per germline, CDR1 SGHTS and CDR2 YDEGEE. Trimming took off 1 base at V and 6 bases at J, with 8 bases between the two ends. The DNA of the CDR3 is TGTGCCAGCAGCTTGTCGAGTCGTCAGCCCCAGCATTTT. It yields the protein CASSLSSRQPQHF.

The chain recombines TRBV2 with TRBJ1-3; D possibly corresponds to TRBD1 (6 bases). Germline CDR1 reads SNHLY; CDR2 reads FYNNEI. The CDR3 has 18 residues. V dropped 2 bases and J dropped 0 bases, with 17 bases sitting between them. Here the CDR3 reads CASSEMRGGGDSGNTIYF. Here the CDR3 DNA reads TGTGCCAGCAGTGAAATGCGGGGAGGGGGAGACTCTGGAAACACCATATATTTT.

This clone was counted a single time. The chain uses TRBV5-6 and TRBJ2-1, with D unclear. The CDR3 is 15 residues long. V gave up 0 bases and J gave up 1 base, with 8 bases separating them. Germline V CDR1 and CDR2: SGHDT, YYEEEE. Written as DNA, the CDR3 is TGTGCCAGCAGCTTGGCCCCGGATTCCTACAATGAGCAGTTCTTC. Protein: CASSLAPDSYNEQFF.

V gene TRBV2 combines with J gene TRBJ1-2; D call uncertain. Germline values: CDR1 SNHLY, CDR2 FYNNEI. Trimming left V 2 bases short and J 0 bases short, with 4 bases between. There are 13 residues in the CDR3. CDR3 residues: CASSEIPNYGYTF. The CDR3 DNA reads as TGTGCCAGCAGTGAAATCCCTAACTATGGCTACACCTTC.

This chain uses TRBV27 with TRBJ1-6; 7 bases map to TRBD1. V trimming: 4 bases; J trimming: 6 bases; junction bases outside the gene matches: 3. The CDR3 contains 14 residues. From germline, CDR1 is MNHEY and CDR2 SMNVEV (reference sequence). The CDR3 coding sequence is TGTGCCAGCAGTTGGGGGACAGCTAATTCACCCCTCCACTTT. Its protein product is CASSWGTANSPLHF.

The CDR3 DNA reads as TGTGCCAGCAGCTTACGCCCCTACGAGCAGTACTTC. Protein sequence: CASSLRPYEQYF. This chain links TRBV7-2 with TRBJ2-7, with unresolved D. This CDR3 spans 12 amino acids. The V end was cut by 2 bases, the J end by 2 bases, with 4 bases between. In germline, CDR1 is SGHTA, CDR2 FQGNSA.

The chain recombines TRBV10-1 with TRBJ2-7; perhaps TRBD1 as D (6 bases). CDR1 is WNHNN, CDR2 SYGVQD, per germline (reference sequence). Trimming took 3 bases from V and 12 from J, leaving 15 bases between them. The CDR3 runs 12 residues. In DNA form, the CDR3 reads TGCGCCAGCAGTGATCTAGGGGGTCAGCGGTACTTC. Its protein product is CASSDLGGQRYF.

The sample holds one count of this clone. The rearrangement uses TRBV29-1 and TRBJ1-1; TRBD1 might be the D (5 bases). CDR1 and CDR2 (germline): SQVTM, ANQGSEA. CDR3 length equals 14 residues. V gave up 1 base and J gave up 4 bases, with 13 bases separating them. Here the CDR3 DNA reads TGCAGCGTTGAAGCGTCGGTTGGGGGCACTGAAGCTTTCTTT. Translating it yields CSVEASVGGTEAFF.